The clone carrying this T cell receptor (beta chain) occurred a few times. TCRdb re-called the 5' RACE reads with MiXCR, one entry per CDR3 protein. This table holds 500,000 to 650,000 distinct CDR3 sequences, around 17% found once. The ends were cut back, 5 bases at V and 2 bases at J, with 17 bases in the middle. This CDR3 is 16 amino acids long. Per the germline V gene, CDR1 is LNHDA and CDR2 is SQIVND (reference sequence). This specimen comes from a study of T cells after yellow fever vaccination. This sequence joins TRBV19 and TRBJ2-3, with a tentative D call TRBD2 (5 bases). The starting material was PBMCs, obtained around 5 days after the first yellow fever vaccination. This TCR was recovered from a man younger than 35 who received the YFV17D yellow fever vaccine. DNA for the CDR3: TGTGCCAGTAGTGAGGGAGCCAGCCGCTACACAGATACGCAGTATTTT. Amino acids: CASSEGASRYTDTQYF.